This T cell receptor beta chain is drawn from a study of blood T cell repertoires in COVID-19. Study-wide background: T cells, B-cell-depleted T cells, or PBMCs supplied cDNA or gDNA.

Repertoires were generated with immunoSEQ multiplex PCR, while TCRdb's copy carries only in-frame clones and drops some. This sample has 200,000 to 300,000 clones; 70% to 90% occur once, and the top ten carry around 0.67%. The sample comprised peripheral blood. The TCR sequence derives from a human donor in a cohort sampled during active COVID-19.

Written as DNA, the CDR3 is TGTGCCAGCAGGGGGGTAGCGGTTCAAGAGACCCAGTACTTC. Protein product: CASRGVAVQETQYF. The chain links TRBV6-6 to TRBJ2-5; possibly TRBD2 for D (6 bases). The germline V and J ends were trimmed by 6 bases and 2 bases, with 13 bases remaining between them. The CDR3 contains 14 residues. The germline V gene encodes CDR1 MNHNY and CDR2 SVGAGI (reference sequence).